Below, one TCR beta chain is given with its context. No antigen is known for it. The data were obtained in a study of CD8+ T cells in alopecia areata. Study summary: Treatment of the treated patients consisted of oral tofacitinib, 5 to 10 mg twice daily. Whole-study findings and limits: Clonality was higher in lesional than normal scalp, especially in alopecia totalis/universalis. Possibly as an HLA-related effect, TCR sharing across patients appeared less clear than in mice.

Isolated RNA was reverse transcribed into cDNA used as the sequencing template. Clones were read by immunoSEQ multiplex PCR, and TCRdb kept only the in-frame ones, dropping some. The sample holds some 16,000 clones, more than 45% seen once. Those with alopecia areata gave lesional scalp punch biopsies and peripheral blood. The CDR3 is 12 residues long. The germline V and J ends were trimmed by 3 bases and 4 bases, with 8 bases remaining between them. Germline values: CDR1 SGDLS, CDR2 YYNGEE. The sequenced material came from skin. The chain is built from TRBV9 and TRBJ2-7, with D possibly being TRBD1 (6 bases). This receptor was identified in a human donor with alopecia areata. The CDR3 bases are TGTGCCAGCAGCGCAACAGGGTACGAGCAGTACTTC. It translates to CASSATGYEQYF.